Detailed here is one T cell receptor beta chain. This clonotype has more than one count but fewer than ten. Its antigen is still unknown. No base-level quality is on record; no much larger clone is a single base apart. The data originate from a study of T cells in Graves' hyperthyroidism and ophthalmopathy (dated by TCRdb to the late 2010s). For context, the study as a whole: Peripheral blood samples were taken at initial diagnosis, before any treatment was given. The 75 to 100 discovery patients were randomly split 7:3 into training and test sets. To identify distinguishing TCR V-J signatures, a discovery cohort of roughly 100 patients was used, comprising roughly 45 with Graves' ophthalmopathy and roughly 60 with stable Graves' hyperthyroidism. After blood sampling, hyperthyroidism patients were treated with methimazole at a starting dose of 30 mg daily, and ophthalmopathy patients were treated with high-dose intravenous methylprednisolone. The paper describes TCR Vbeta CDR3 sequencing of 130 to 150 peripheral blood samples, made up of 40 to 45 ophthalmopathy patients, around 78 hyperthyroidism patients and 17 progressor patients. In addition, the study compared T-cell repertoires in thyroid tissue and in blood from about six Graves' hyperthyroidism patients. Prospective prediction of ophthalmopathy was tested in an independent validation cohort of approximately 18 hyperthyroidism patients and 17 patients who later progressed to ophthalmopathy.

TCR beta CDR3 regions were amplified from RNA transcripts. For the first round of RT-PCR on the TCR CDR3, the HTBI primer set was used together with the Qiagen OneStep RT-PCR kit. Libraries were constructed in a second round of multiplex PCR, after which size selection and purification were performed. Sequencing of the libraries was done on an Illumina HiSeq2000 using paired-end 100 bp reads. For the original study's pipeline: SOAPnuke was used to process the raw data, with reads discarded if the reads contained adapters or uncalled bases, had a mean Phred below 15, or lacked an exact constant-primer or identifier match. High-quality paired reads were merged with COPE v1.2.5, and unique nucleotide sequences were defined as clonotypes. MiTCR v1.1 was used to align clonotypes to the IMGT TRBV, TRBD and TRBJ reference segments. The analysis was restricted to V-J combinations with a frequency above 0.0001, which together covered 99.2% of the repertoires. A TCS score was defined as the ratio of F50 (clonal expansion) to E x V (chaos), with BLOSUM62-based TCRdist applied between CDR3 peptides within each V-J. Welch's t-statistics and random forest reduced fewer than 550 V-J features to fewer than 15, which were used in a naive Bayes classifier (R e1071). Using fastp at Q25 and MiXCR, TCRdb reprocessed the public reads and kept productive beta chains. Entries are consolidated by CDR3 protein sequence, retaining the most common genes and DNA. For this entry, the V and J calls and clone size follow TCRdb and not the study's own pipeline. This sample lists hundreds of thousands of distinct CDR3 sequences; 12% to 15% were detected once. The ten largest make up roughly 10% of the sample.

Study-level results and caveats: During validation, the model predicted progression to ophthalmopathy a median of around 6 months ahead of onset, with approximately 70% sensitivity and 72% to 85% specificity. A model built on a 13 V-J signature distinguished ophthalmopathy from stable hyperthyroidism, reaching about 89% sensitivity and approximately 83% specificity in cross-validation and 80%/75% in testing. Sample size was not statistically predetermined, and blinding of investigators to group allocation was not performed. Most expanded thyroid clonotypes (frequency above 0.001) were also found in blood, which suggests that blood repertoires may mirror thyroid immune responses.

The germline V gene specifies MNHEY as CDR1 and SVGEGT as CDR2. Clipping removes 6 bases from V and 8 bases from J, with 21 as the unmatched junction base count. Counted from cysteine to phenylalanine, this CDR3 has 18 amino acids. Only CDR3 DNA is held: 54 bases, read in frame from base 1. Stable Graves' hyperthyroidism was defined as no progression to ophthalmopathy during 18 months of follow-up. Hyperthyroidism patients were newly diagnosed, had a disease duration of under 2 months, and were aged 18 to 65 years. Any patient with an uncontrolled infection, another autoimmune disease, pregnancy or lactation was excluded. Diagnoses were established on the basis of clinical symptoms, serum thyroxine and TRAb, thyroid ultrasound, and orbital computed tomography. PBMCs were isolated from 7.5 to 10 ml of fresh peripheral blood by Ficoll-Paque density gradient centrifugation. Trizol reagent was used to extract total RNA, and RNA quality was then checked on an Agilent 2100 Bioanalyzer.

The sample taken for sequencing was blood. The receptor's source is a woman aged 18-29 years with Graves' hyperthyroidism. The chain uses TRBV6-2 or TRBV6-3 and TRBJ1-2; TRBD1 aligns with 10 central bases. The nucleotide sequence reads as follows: TGTGCCAGCAGGGAGACCGGGACAGGGGTCCTTGTCGATGAGGGCTACACCTTC. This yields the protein CASRETGTGVLVDEGYTF.